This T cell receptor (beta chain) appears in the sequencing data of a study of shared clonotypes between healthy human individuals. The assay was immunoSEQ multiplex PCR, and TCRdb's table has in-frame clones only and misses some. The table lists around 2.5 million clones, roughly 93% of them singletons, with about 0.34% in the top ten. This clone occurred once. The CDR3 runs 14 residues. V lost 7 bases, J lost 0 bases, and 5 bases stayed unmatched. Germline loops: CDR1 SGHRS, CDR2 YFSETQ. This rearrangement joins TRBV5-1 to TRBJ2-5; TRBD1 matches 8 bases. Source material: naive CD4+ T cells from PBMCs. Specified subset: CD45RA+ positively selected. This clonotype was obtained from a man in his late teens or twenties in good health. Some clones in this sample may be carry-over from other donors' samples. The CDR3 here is CASQSGGNQETQYF. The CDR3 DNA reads TGCGCCAGCCAATCAGGGGGCAACCAAGAGACCCAGTACTTC.